The source of this T cell receptor beta chain is a study of cytomegalovirus exposure and HLA in healthy donors (dated by TCRdb to between 2016 and 2019). General notes on the study: An earlier analysis of a few hundred of the donors reported approximately 280 Gb of sequence data and approximately 120 million unique TCR beta sequences obtained from roughly 180 million T cells. An early release that covered 640 HLA-typed donors contained about 290 gigabases of sequencing data and tens of millions of unique TCR sequences. Of the 350 to 400 genotyped donors, approximately 82% fell in the genetic ancestry cluster associated with self-reported Caucasian donors. The study aimed to test whether signatures of past pathogen exposure could be identified by cataloging public T cell receptors. The study profiled the T cell repertoires of hundreds of subjects by immunosequencing and related them to cytomegalovirus serostatus. Along with the roughly 700-subject first cohort, a separate validation cohort of some 130 different subjects was used. To predict cytomegalovirus infection status, the study combined high-throughput TCR immunosequencing, statistical association of individual TCRs with disease status, and machine learning. To study patterns of TCR occurrence, a later analysis re-analyzed previously published TCR beta repertoires from hundreds of donors and added high-resolution HLA genotyping. Rather than using new phenotypic data, the later analysis identified candidate immune exposures from TCR beta sequences and from how often those sequences occurred across donors. An earlier analysis of approximately 640 of the donors applied high-throughput TCR beta sequencing to assess whether each TCR beta V gene segment acted as functional or pseudogenic. Alongside the repertoire data, information on donor age, sex, ethnicity and CMV serostatus was compiled. A later genetic analysis used genome-wide SNP genotypes for about three fifths of the 666 donors, treating that subset as a discovery cohort. All discovery cohort repertoires had been generated using a single sequencing platform. HLA typing covered class I and class II loci at four-digit resolution. Typing coverage differed by locus: A, B, C, DRB1 and DQB1 were typed in roughly 620-630 donors, DQA1 in approximately 520, DPA1 in some 610, and DPB1 in 400 to 490. Roughly five DR-DQ haplotypes were treated as single units for association and clustering because of strong linkage in the cohort. Among around 400 genotyped donors of the cohort, an average of approximately 230,000 unique TCR beta nucleotide sequences were sequenced per donor, 15% to 20% of them non-productive. The study at large found these results: A cluster of highly shared sequence variants was judged likely to be a technical artifact of the sequencing pipeline. Some IMGT-functional V segments, including TRBV6-2 and TRBV6-3, could not be told apart with the 87-base-pair reads, so those segments were excluded. In an earlier analysis of fewer than 700 of the donors, most TCR beta V segments appeared in productive rearrangements about 87% or about 30% of the time, broadly matching IMGT annotations. In a later analysis, several top co-occurrence clusters were reported to appear linked to parvovirus B19, influenza, CMV and Epstein-Barr virus. In a later genetic analysis, a missense DCLRE1C variant was associated with V-gene and J-gene trimming of TCR beta chains, and the association was replicated in an independent cohort. The only immune exposure information available for the cohort was CMV serostatus. The presence/absence analyses assumed that sequencing depth was roughly uniform across donors, and that assumption may not be true. About 17 rarely observed V segments, including chromosome 9 orphons, were excluded from the earlier analysis of several hundred of the donors because counts were too low. A few of the identified cytomegalovirus-associated TCR beta chains were confirmed in vitro to be specific for cytomegalovirus antigens. Linkage disequilibrium might explain the correlated functional status among segregating V segments, but an unknown experimental factor could not be ruled out. The study listed approximately 150 TCR beta chains as associated with cytomegalovirus. In this cohort, only TCR beta chains were sequenced, and detectable features were limited by the absence of alpha or paired-chain data. Compared with the roughly 600-donor mean, donors in an Asian-associated ancestry cluster had fewer N-insertions in productive TCRs, according to a later genetic analysis. When HLA alleles, especially DR and DQ, strongly co-occurred, TCR associations were difficult to assign to individual alleles. Most CMV-associated TCR beta chains appeared to be HLA-restricted in a later analysis, and the HLA associations seemed to be driven largely by CMV exposure. According to the authors, the approach could potentially be generalized to other disease states and immunological phenotypes. HLA typing was unavailable for some donors at each locus, so association tests used only the typed subset. Cytomegalovirus status was reported to be diagnosed by the classifier with high specificity and sensitivity in both the original and validation cohorts. In a later analysis, HLA-associated TCR beta chains showed more clonal expansion and lower generation probabilities than non-associated chains that were equally common. Most TCR sequences were observed very rarely across donors, whereas some public TCRs were present in many individuals. A further reported finding was that TCR beta sequences accurately predicted the HLA-A and HLA-B alleles for most subjects in the first cohort. In a later analysis, the rate of TCR association differed among HLA loci, with DRB1 alleles having the most associated TCRs and HLA-C alleles having the fewest. Specific HLA alleles were associated with roughly 16,000 TCR beta sequences at a false discovery rate of 0.05 in a later analysis.

The germline V and J ends show losses of 3 bases and 10 bases respectively, and no gene match explains 8 bases of the junction. For CDR1 and CDR2, the germline V gene (reference sequence) lists MNHEY and SMNVEV. The CDR3 runs 13 amino acids, cysteine and phenylalanine included. CDR3 DNA is the only sequence kept; it has 39 bases, read in frame from the first base. In total, fewer than 750 healthy bone marrow donors made up the cohort. At the time of sampling, every cohort member was nominally healthy, though immune exposures that went unrecorded were likely present. The donor was CMV seropositive and belonged to the group of more than 250 seropositive cohort members. A peripheral blood sample was provided by each donor, and peripheral blood mononuclear cells were used for TCR beta sequencing. The Qiagen DNeasy Blood Extraction Kit was used to extract genomic DNA from the blood cell samples. The sample holds a few counts of this clone. What this receptor recognizes is not known. No much larger clone exists at a distance of one base, and base qualities are not known.

The library was obtained by the immunoSEQ multiplex PCR assay. For the multiplex PCR, a mixture combining 60 forward primers for TCR Vbeta segments and 13 reverse primers for TCR Jbeta segments was used. The CDR3 region of rearranged TCR beta genes was amplified from genomic DNA by a multiplex PCR assay. The Illumina HiSeq System was used to sequence the amplified TCR beta libraries as 87-base-pair reads. In the original analysis: Across the 670 or so repertoires, a later analysis counted approximately 83 million unique TCR beta chains, 9 million to 14 million of which were shared by at least two donors. To remove PCR and sequencing errors, raw reads were error-corrected and collapsed into unique sequences using a nearest-neighbor algorithm that merged closely related sequences. V, D and J gene segments were assigned by aligning CDR3 sequences to IMGT reference sequences. For a sequence to be retained, a match of at least six nucleotides was required to both a V gene segment and a J gene segment. Rearrangements were classified as productive when the CDR3 lacked stop codons and remained in frame with V and J, and all other rearrangements were classified as non-productive. Following IMGT convention, CDR3 was defined as the stretch from the second conserved V-encoded cysteine to the conserved J-encoded phenylalanine. In an earlier analysis of around 540 of the donors, sequences lacking an unambiguous match to a single V gene segment were excluded. An earlier analysis of several hundred of the donors called V segments functional above 56.7% productive rearrangements and segregating when the between-donor standard deviation exceeded 5%. A statistical classification framework was developed to diagnose cytomegalovirus status using the catalog of TCR beta chain sequences. V and J gene assignment, in a later analysis, came from comparing TCR nucleotide sequences with IMGT/GENE-DB human TR gene sequences. Using the TCRdist pipeline, a later analysis assigned CDR3 sequences along with most-parsimonious VDJ recombination scenarios. A later analysis defined each TCR beta chain by its CDR3 amino acid sequence plus V-gene family, and excluded reads lacking a unique V-gene family. In a later analysis, around 650 highly shared, low-generation-probability nucleotide sequences were removed to address suspected cross-contamination and a sequencing artifact. In a later analysis, a clonal expansion index was calculated for each public chain from normalized within-repertoire ranks of inferred template counts. Generation probabilities in a later analysis came from a VDJ recombination model fitted to out-of-frame rearrangements, and those results were checked against IGoR. Hypergeometric tests were used in a later analysis to score TCR-TCR, TCR-HLA and TCR-CMV co-occurrence, with a repertoire-size bias correction applied to the TCR pairs. In a later analysis, false discovery rates were estimated by permuting HLA or CMV assignments 20 times. In a later analysis, co-occurring TCRs were grouped using DBSCAN, with TCRdist sequence similarity added in when clustering inside HLA-allele-positive subsets. Repertoires with fewer than 30,000 or more than 120,000 public chains, plus five repertoires with anomalous nucleotide sharing, were excluded from co-occurrence clustering. TCRdb carries this immuneACCESS record with in-frame sequences only. Its versions omit some clonotypes, under half of them owing to an unresolved V gene in the studies checked, with the rest unexplained. V, J and clone size were drawn from that table, and D and trimming were deduced from the DNA. Here the sample has about 160,000 clones; about 75% occur a single time. The top ten clones comprise 4% to 5% of the sample.

The chain couples TRBV27 to TRBJ1-1; 7 bases in the junction line up with TRBD1. The clonotype was recovered from a man aged 18 to 30 in good health and CMV-seropositive. The sequencing sample was made of PBMCs. For the CDR3, the sequence is CASSFFAGQRAFF. The bases are TGTGCCAGCAGTTTTTTTGCGGGACAGAGAGCTTTCTTT.